Following are 25 T cell receptor beta chains from one sample sequenced in a study of cytomegalovirus exposure and HLA in healthy donors (dated by TCRdb to the late 2010s). Library preparation employed the immunoSEQ multiplex PCR assay. The multiplex PCR relied on a mix of 60 forward primers for TCR Vbeta segments and 13 reverse primers for TCR Jbeta segments. This is the immuneACCESS table as TCRdb keeps it, with only in-frame sequences that have V and J called. A part of the clones is gone; compared with another copy, unresolved V genes explain less than half, and the rest is unexplained. The sample includes roughly 140,000 clones, with around 80% observed a single time. The ten largest clones take up approximately 6% of the sample. Sequences were obtained from PBMCs. Receptors were obtained from a man aged 30 to 39 in good health and CMV-seropositive.

This rearrangement joins TRBV19 to TRBJ2-2; D possibly corresponds to TRBD2 (6 bases). V lost 4 bases to trimming and J lost 3 bases, with 18 bases between them. The germline V gene encodes CDR1 LNHDA and CDR2 SQIVND (reference sequence). This CDR3 has 17 residues. The CDR3 DNA reads TGTGCCAGTAGTAGACAGACACCTTCGGGGGACACCGGGGAGCTGTTTTTT. Its protein is CASSRQTPSGDTGELFF.

The rearrangement joins TRBV4-1 to TRBJ2-5; D possibly corresponds to TRBD1 (6 bases). Trimming cost V 1 base and J 1 base, with 13 bases left between them. Germline CDR1 and CDR2: MGHRA and YSYEKL. The CDR3 has 16 residues. CDR3 residues: CASSQGPDRIQETQYF. DNA for the CDR3: TGCGCCAGCAGCCAAGGACCAGACAGGATCCAAGAGACCCAGTACTTC.

The J gene is TRBJ2-3, the V gene TRBV7-2, with D maybe TRBD1 (5 bases). CDR3 length equals 13 residues. The V gene's germline CDR1 is SGHTA and CDR2 FQGNSA. Trimming left V 5 bases short and J 3 bases short, with 9 bases between. In DNA form, the CDR3 reads TGTGCCAGCAGCCCCTACAGGACAGATACGCAGTATTTT. This translates into CASSPYRTDTQYF.

V gene TRBV11-2 combines with J gene TRBJ1-2, with TRBD1 identical over 8 bases. Germline V gives CDR1 SGHAT, CDR2 FQNNGV. The CDR3 runs to 19 residues. V was clipped by 0 bases and J by 2 bases; unmatched bases: 14. The CDR3: CASSLEMGRTGKPNYGYTF. The CDR3 DNA sequence: TGTGCCAGCAGCTTAGAAATGGGCAGGACAGGGAAGCCCAACTATGGCTACACCTTC.

The chain links TRBV4-3 to TRBJ1-4, with D maybe TRBD1 (5 bases). Germline V gene sequence: CDR1 LGHNA, CDR2 YSLEER. The V gene lost 1 base and the J gene lost 7 bases, with 13 bases spanning the gap. The CDR3 length is 15 residues. This chain's CDR3 is CASSQGTPDLEKLFF. The CDR3 DNA sequence: TGCGCCAGCAGCCAAGGGACACCGGATCTTGAAAAACTGTTTTTT.

This chain uses TRBV4-3 with TRBJ2-7, with TRBD1 identical over 11 bases. The CDR3 covers 17 residues. With V trimmed by 0 bases and J by 4 bases, 8 bases remained unmatched. CDR1 is LGHNA and CDR2 is YSLEER in the germline V gene. This chain's CDR3 is CASSQDHRDRGIYEQYF. The CDR3, as DNA: TGCGCCAGCAGCCAAGACCATCGGGACAGGGGGATATACGAGCAGTACTTC.

This sequence joins TRBV5-4 and TRBJ1-2, with TRBD1 identical over 7 bases. Germline V gene data show CDR1 as SGHNT and CDR2 as YYREEE (reference sequence). V lost 4 bases to trimming and J lost 0 bases; unmatched junction nucleotides: 9. The CDR3 contains 16 residues. The CDR3 sequence: CASSKGQSLANYGYTF. CDR3 nucleotide sequence: TGTGCCAGCAGCAAGGGACAGAGCTTAGCTAACTATGGCTACACCTTC.

This clone was recorded only once. Written as DNA, the CDR3 is TGTGCCATCCGAAAATCCCAGGGTTACACCGGGGAGCTGTTTTTT. Residues: CAIRKSQGYTGELFF. The genes are TRBV6-1 and TRBJ2-2; a weak D match, TRBD1 (5 bases). V was shortened by 10 bases and J by 3 bases, with 18 bases between the two germline ends. The CDR3 sequence is 15 residues long. Germline V gene sequence: CDR1 MNHNS, CDR2 SASEGT.

The V call is TRBV11-2, the J call TRBJ2-5; D is undetermined. Germline lookup yields CDR1 SGHAT and CDR2 FQNNGV. Trimming removed 5 bases from V and 5 bases from J, with 12 bases in between. The CDR3 contains 13 residues. This CDR3 is CASSPRHRETQYF. For the CDR3, the DNA is TGTGCCAGCAGCCCGAGACATAGGGAGACCCAGTACTTC. The full variable domain, rest sourced from reference TRBV11-2 and TRBJ2-5, is EAGVAQSPRYKIIEKRQSVAFWCNPISGHATLYWYQQILGQGPKLLIQFQNNGVVDDSQLPKDRFSAERLKGVDSTLKIQPAKLEDSAVYLCASSPRHRETQYFGPGTRLLVL.

This chain connects TRBV2 to TRBJ1-1; 7 bases align to TRBD1. The J segment lost 9 bases and the V segment lost 6 bases, leaving 16 bases of the junction unmatched. Germline V gene data show CDR1 as SNHLY and CDR2 as FYNNEI. This CDR3 spans 15 amino acids. Here the CDR3 reads CASSALPRDRIKAFF. DNA of the CDR3: TGTGCCAGCAGCGCACTACCCCGGGACAGAATAAAAGCTTTCTTT.

The chain couples TRBV9 to TRBJ1-2, with D hard to call. CDR3 length: 15 residues. V was clipped by 0 bases and J by 0 bases, with 9 bases between them. Germline CDR1 and CDR2: SGDLS and YYNGEE. The DNA for the CDR3 is TGTGCCAGCAGCGTAGACCAGAACACTAACTATGGCTACACCTTC. It yields the protein CASSVDQNTNYGYTF.

The chain recombines TRBV4-1 with TRBJ2-1; 9 bases fit TRBD2. Germline trimming cut 1 base from V and 3 bases from J; bases unmatched to any gene: 7. CDR1 MGHRA and CDR2 YSYEKL come from the germline V gene. This CDR3 is built from 17 residues. The CDR3 coding sequence is TGCGCCAGCAGCCAAGGTCGCGGGGGGGGGCTCTACAATGAGCAGTTCTTC. Translating gives CASSQGRGGGLYNEQFF.

This sequence joins TRBV5-8 and TRBJ1-4, with D maybe TRBD1 (5 bases). There are 14 residues in the CDR3. From germline, CDR1 is SGHTS and CDR2 YDEGEE. The ends were cut back, 6 bases at V and 5 bases at J, with 14 bases in the middle. DNA for the CDR3: TGTGCCAGCAAGAAAAGGGGATACAATGAAAAACTGTTTTTT. Translation gives CASKKRGYNEKLFF. Based on the CDR3 plus reference TRBV5-8 and TRBJ1-4, the full variable domain is EAGVTQSPTHLIKTRGQQATLRCSPISGHTSVYWYQQALGLGLQFLLWYDEGEERNRGNFPPRFSGRQFPNYSSELNVNALELEDSALYLCASKKRGYNEKLFFGSGTQLSVL.

This clone was seen just once. This chain links TRBV27 with TRBJ2-2, with D unclear. Germline V gives CDR1 MNHEY, CDR2 SMNVEV (reference sequence). V shed 4 bases and J shed 7 bases, with 7 bases lying between them. This CDR3 has 12 amino acids. CDR3 loop: CASSSYVGELFF. CDR3 bases: TGTGCCAGCAGTTCTTATGTCGGGGAGCTGTTTTTT.

The genes are TRBV11-2 and TRBJ2-2; TRBD2 matches 9 bases. CDR1 and CDR2 from the germline V gene are SGHAT and FQNNGV. CDR3 length equals 19 residues. J gave up 3 bases and V 5 bases, and 16 bases lay outside the gene matches. CDR3 amino acids: CASSAQKRGGGDDTGELFF. Written as DNA, the CDR3 is TGTGCCAGCAGCGCGCAGAAAAGGGGCGGGGGGGACGACACCGGGGAGCTGTTTTTT. The variable domain in full, completed from reference TRBV11-2 and TRBJ2-2, reads EAGVAQSPRYKIIEKRQSVAFWCNPISGHATLYWYQQILGQGPKLLIQFQNNGVVDDSQLPKDRFSAERLKGVDSTLKIQPAKLEDSAVYLCASSAQKRGGGDDTGELFFGEGSRLTVL.

The V call is TRBV18, the J call TRBJ1-1; weak D call: TRBD1 (5 bases). CDR1 and CDR2 (germline): KGHSH, LQKENI. V shed 2 bases and J shed 1 base, with 8 bases lying between them. This CDR3 has 14 amino acids. The CDR3 DNA follows: TGTGCCAGCTCACCAGGGGCAGGGAACACTGAAGCTTTCTTT. Its translation: CASSPGAGNTEAFF.

The chain couples TRBV7-6 to TRBJ1-4; 8 nucleotides match TRBD1. This CDR3 comprises 15 residues. Per germline, CDR1 SGHVS and CDR2 FNYEAQ. V lost 4 bases and J lost 7; bases outside the gene matches: 8. The CDR3 nucleotides read TGTGCCAGCAGCTCGCAGGGGGCGCAGATTGAAAAACTGTTTTTT. Translating gives CASSSQGAQIEKLFF.

This chain joins TRBV28 and TRBJ2-1; 11 nucleotides agree with TRBD1. This CDR3 is built from 16 residues. The germline V gene has CDR1 MDHEN and CDR2 SYDVKM. J gave up 7 bases and V 7 bases, and 12 bases lay outside the gene matches. CDR3 sequence reads: CASTLGWTGGFNEQFF. Written as DNA, the CDR3 is TGTGCCAGCACCCTGGGATGGACAGGGGGCTTTAATGAGCAGTTCTTC.

V is TRBV27 and J is TRBJ2-3, with TRBD2 matching 9 bases. This CDR3 has 14 amino acids. The germline gives CDR1 MNHEY, CDR2 SMNVEV (reference sequence). V shed 6 bases, J shed 3 bases, and the junction held 4 bases outside the gene matches. The CDR3 DNA follows: TGTGCCAGCAGCCTAGCGGGACCTACAGATACGCAGTATTTT. Translating it yields CASSLAGPTDTQYF.

The gene calls are TRBV4-1 and TRBJ2-6; a weak D match, TRBD1 (5 bases). This CDR3 has 13 residues. The V gene's germline CDR1 is MGHRA and CDR2 YSYEKL. V shed 7 bases and J shed 4 bases, with 8 bases lying between them. The CDR3, as DNA: TGCGCCAGCAAGACAGCCGGGGCCAACGTCCTGACTTTC. Residues: CASKTAGANVLTF.

The chain couples TRBV4-3 to TRBJ2-7; 9 positions agree with TRBD1. Germline-derived CDR1 and CDR2 are LGHNA and YSLEER. The CDR3 is 14 residues long. V lost 0 bases to trimming and J lost 5 bases; unmatched junction nucleotides: 2. CDR3 nucleotides: TGCGCCAGCAGCCAAGAGGACAGGGGCCACGAGCAGTACTTC. It codes for CASSQEDRGHEQYF.

Remarks on this clone: The germline gene is not matched at one end of the junction; a read error may be the cause. This chain uses TRBV7-2 with TRBJ1-4, with 7 bases fitting TRBD1. The CDR3 spans 15 residues. The germline V gene has CDR1 SGHTA and CDR2 FQGNSA. For the CDR3, the DNA is TGTGCCAGCAGCGCTCGACAGGGATCTAATGGAAAACTGTTTTTT. As protein: CASSARQGSNGKLFF.

This clone has a single count. The rearrangement links TRBV7-2 to TRBJ1-4; TRBD1 is a possible D gene (6 bases). CDR3 length equals 17 residues. With 4 bases removed from V and 3 bases from J, the gap between germline ends came to 18 bases. Per germline, CDR1 SGHTA and CDR2 FQGNSA. CDR3 loop: CASSSQPWTAPNEKLFF. The CDR3 DNA reads as TGTGCCAGCAGCTCCCAACCGTGGACAGCGCCTAATGAAAAACTGTTTTTT. Drawing the rest from reference TRBV7-2 and TRBJ1-4, the complete variable domain is GAGVSQSPSNKVTEKGKDVELRCDPISGHTALYWYRQSLGQGLEFLIYFQGNSAPDKSGLPSDRFSAERTGGSVSTLTIQRTQQEDSAVYLCASSSQPWTAPNEKLFFGSGTQLSVL.

In this sample, this clone turned up a few times. The J gene is TRBJ2-7, the V gene TRBV7-8, with 8 bases identical to TRBD2. The J segment lost 6 bases and the V segment lost 0 bases, leaving 10 bases of the junction unmatched. The CDR3 spans 16 residues. CDR1 SGHVS and CDR2 FQNEAQ come from the germline V gene. The DNA for the CDR3 is TGTGCCAGCAGCTTAGCCGGGGGAGCGGGAGTTCGCGAGCAGTACTTC. This gives the protein CASSLAGGAGVREQYF.

The V call is TRBV9, the J call TRBJ1-4; 8 nucleotides line up with TRBD1. V lost 4 bases, J lost 7 bases, and 9 bases stayed unmatched. This CDR3 spans 15 amino acids. Germline lookup yields CDR1 SGDLS and CDR2 YYNGEE. Here the CDR3 reads CASSSSQGVAEKLFF. The CDR3 bases are TGTGCCAGCAGCTCTTCACAGGGGGTGGCTGAAAAACTGTTTTTT. The variable domain in full, completed from reference TRBV9 and TRBJ1-4, reads DSGVTQTPKHLITATGQRVTLRCSPRSGDLSVYWYQQSLDQGLQFLIQYYNGEERAKGNILERFSAQQFPDLHSELNLSSLELGDSALYFCASSSSQGVAEKLFFGSGTQLSVL.